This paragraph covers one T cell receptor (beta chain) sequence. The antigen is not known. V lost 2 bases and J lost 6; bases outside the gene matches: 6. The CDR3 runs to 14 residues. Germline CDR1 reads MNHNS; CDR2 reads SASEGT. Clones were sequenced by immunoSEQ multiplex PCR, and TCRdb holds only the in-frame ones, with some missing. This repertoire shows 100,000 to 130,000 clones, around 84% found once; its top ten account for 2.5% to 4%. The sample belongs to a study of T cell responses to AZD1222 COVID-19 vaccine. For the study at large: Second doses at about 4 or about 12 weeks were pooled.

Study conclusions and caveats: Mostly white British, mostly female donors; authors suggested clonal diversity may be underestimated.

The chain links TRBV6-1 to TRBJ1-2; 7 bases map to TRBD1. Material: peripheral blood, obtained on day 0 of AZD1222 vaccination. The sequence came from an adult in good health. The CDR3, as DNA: TGTGCCAGCAGTGAAAGGGGGCAGGGTGATGGCTACACCTTC. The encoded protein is CASSERGQGDGYTF.